This TCR beta chain appears in the sequencing data of a study of blood T cell repertoires in COVID-19. The assay was immunoSEQ multiplex PCR, and TCRdb's table has in-frame clones only and misses some. Of some 170,000 clones listed, less than 90% were seen once; the top ten hold around 1.2%. This TCR was sampled from a human donor with acute COVID-19. The donor label of this sample is uncertain. Sequences were obtained from PBMCs or T cells enriched from blood (not recorded which).

The CDR3 loop reads CASSLLAGGPCTQYF. CDR3 nucleotides: TGTGCCAGCAGCCTACTAGCGGGGGGGCCATGTACGCAGTATTTT. J is TRBJ2-3 and V is TRBV3-1 (or the pseudogene TRBV3-2); TRBD2 matches at 13 bases. This CDR3 comprises 15 residues. Germline trimming cut 4 bases from V and 8 bases from J; bases unmatched to any gene: 6. Germline values: CDR1 LGHDT, CDR2 YNNKEL (reference sequence).